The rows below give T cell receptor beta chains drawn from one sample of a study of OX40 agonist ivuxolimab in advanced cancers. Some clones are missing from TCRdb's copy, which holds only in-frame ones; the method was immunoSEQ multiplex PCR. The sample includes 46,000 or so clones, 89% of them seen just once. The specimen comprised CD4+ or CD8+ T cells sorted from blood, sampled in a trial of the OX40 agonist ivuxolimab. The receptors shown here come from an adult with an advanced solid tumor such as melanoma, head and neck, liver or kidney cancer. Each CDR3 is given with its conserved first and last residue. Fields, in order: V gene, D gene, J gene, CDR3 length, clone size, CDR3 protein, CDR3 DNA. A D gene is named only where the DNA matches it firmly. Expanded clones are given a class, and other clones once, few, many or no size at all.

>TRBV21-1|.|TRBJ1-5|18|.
CASSKVPVRQGGHQPQHF
TGTGCCAGCAGCAAAGTCCCGGTCCGACAGGGTGGTCATCAGCCCCAGCATTTT
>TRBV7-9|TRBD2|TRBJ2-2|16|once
CASSSLAGDNTGELFF
TGTGCCAGCAGCTCCCTAGCGGGAGATAACACCGGGGAGCTGTTTTTT
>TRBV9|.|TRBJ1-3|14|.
CASSPGHSGNTIYF
TGTGCCAGCAGCCCAGGGCACTCTGGAAACACCATATATTTT
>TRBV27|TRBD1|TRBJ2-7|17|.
CASSSPQGASNPSEQYF
TGTGCCAGCAGTTCTCCCCAGGGGGCGAGCAACCCTAGCGAGCAGTACTTC
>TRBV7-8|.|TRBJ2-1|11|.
CGWGSGNEQFF
TGCGGGTGGGGGAGTGGGAATGAGCAGTTCTTC
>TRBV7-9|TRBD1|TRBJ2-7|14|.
CASSLGTGFLEQYF
TGTGCCAGCAGCTTAGGGACAGGTTTCCTCGAGCAGTACTTC
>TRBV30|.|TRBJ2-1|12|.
CAWSPTSNEQFF
TGTGCCTGGAGTCCGACTTCGAATGAGCAGTTCTTC
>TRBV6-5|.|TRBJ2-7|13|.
CASPHRCTYEQYF
TGTGCCAGCCCCCACAGGTGCACCTACGAGCAGTACTTC
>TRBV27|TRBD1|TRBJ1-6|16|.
CASSAGQGTYNSPLHF
TGTGCCAGCAGTGCGGGACAGGGGACCTATAATTCACCCCTCCACTTT
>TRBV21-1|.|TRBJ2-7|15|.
CASSFLGGRQYEQYF
TGTGCCAGCAGCTTTTTGGGAGGCAGGCAATACGAGCAGTACTTC
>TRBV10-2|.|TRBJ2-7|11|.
CASSEGYEQYF
TGCGCCAGCAGTGAGGGTTACGAGCAGTACTTC
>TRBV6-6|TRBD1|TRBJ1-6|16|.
CASSPEIQTGSSPLHF
TGTGCCAGCAGTCCAGAAATCCAGACAGGGTCTTCACCCCTCCACTTT
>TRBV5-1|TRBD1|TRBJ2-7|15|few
CASSYQQGPPYEQYF
TGTGCCAGCAGCTACCAACAGGGGCCCCCCTACGAGCAGTACTTC
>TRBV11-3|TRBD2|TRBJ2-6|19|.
CASSQWERGSSSGANVLTF
TGTGCCAGCAGTCAGTGGGAGCGCGGGAGTAGCTCTGGGGCCAACGTCCTGACTTTC
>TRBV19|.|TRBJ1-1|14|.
CASSITWGSTEAFF
TGTGCCAGTAGTATAACGTGGGGAAGCACTGAAGCTTTCTTT
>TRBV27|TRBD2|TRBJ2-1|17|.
CASSLSGGLGSYNEQFF
TGTGCCAGCAGTTTAAGCGGGGGGCTGGGCTCCTACAATGAGCAGTTCTTC
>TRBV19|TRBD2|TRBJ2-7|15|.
CASSIGVAGGYEQYF
TGTGCCAGTAGTATCGGGGTAGCGGGAGGCTACGAGCAGTACTTC